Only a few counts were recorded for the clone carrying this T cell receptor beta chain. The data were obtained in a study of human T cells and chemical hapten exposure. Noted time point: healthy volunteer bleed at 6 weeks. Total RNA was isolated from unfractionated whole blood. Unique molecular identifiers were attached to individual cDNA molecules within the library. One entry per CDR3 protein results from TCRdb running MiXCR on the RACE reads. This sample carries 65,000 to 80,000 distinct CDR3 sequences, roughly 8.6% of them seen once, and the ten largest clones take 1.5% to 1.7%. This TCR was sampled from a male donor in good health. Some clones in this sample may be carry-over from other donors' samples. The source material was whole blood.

The DNA for the CDR3 is TGCGCCAGCAGCCAAGACGACAGGGGCCCGTCCTACGAGCAGTACTTC. This encodes CASSQDDRGPSYEQYF. J is TRBJ2-7 and V is TRBV4-3, with 8 positions matching TRBD1. The CDR3 sequence is 16 residues long. From germline, CDR1 is LGHNA and CDR2 YSLEER. Germline trimming cut 0 bases from V and 1 base from J; bases unmatched to any gene: 5.